This T cell receptor (beta chain) was observed in a study of cytomegalovirus exposure and HLA in healthy donors. Regarding the study as a whole: Researchers counted 180 or so TCR beta chains as cytomegalovirus-associated. For most TCR sequences rarity was the rule, although some public TCRs occurred in many donors.

The donors were part of the approximately 130-subject validation cohort, which stood apart from the approximately 700-subject first cohort. The CDR3 runs to 15 residues. CDR1 is SGHTA, CDR2 FQGNSA, per germline. The V end was cut by 4 bases, the J end by 3 bases, with 12 bases between. Repertoires were generated with immunoSEQ multiplex PCR, while TCRdb's copy carries only in-frame clones and drops some. The table includes about 60,000 clones, roughly 93% detected once. Notes on this clone: The antigen is undetermined.

V is TRBV7-2 and J is TRBJ1-4; maybe TRBD1 (6 bases). Sequencing input: PBMCs. The TCR sequence derives from a woman aged 18-29 years in good health and CMV-seronegative. In DNA, the CDR3 is TGTGCCAGCAGCTCCGGGGGGCAGTCTAATGAAAAACTGTTTTTT. This translates into CASSSGGQSNEKLFF.